This record looks at one T cell receptor beta chain sequence and its context. The V end was cut by 1 base, the J end by 0 bases, with 19 bases between. The germline V gene has CDR1 SGHVS and CDR2 FNYEAQ. The length of the CDR3 is 18 residues. These data come from a study of blood T cell repertoires in COVID-19. Turning to the study itself: There were acute and convalescent COVID-19 samples, and they came from the United States, Italy and Spain. Sample material is recorded as cDNA or gDNA derived from T cells, B-cell-depleted T cells, or PBMCs.

Profiled with immunoSEQ multiplex PCR; TCRdb holds only in-frame clones, not every one. The repertoire has some 240,000 clones, around 83% of them found once; the top ten carry 9.5% to 15%. The chain carries TRBV7-6 and TRBJ2-7; TRBD1 might be the D (5 bases). Specimen: peripheral blood. This receptor was taken from a woman aged 55-75 years with active or convalescent COVID-19. In DNA form, the CDR3 reads TGTGCCAGCAGCTTAGAGCCCCCGACCAGGGTAAACTCCTACGAGCAGTACTTC. Protein product: CASSLEPPTRVNSYEQYF.